This is a list of T cell receptor beta chains from one sample in a study of T cells in Graves' hyperthyroidism and ophthalmopathy. TCRdb re-derived calls from the multiplex PCR reads in MiXCR, one entry per CDR3 protein. The sample lists hundreds of thousands of distinct CDR3 sequences, over 12% occurring once. Input material: blood. The receptors originated from a man between 18 and 35 years old with Graves' ophthalmopathy. Each CDR3 is given with its conserved first and last residue.

J gene: TRBJ2-7; V gene: TRBV7-2; CDR3 protein: CASSLGSLYYEQYF
J gene: TRBJ2-1; V gene: TRBV11-1; CDR3 protein: CASSLGLAGFNEQFF
J gene: TRBJ2-1; V gene: TRBV30; CDR3 protein: CAWTRVLYEQFF
J gene: TRBJ2-5; V gene: TRBV7-2; CDR3 protein: CASSDIGGTSGQETQYF
J gene: TRBJ1-4; V gene: TRBV10-3; CDR3 protein: CAISEGPGSGSGNEKLFF
J gene: TRBJ2-7; V gene: TRBV5-6; CDR3 protein: CASTTGLADEQYF
J gene: TRBJ2-1; V gene: TRBV2; CDR3 protein: CATSPLGLAGAHDNEQFF
J gene: TRBJ2-6; V gene: TRBV24-1; CDR3 protein: CATSDLDRTGGANVLTF
J gene: TRBJ1-1; V gene: TRBV6-6; CDR3 protein: CASSYSSRNTEAFF
J gene: TRBJ1-4; V gene: TRBV29-1; CDR3 protein: CSVSPTTGEKLFF
J gene: TRBJ2-7; V gene: TRBV7-2; CDR3 protein: CASSLPGLAVTYEQYF